A single sample gave rise to the 10 T cell receptor beta chains below, sequenced in a study of T cells in Graves' hyperthyroidism and ophthalmopathy. Template material for amplifying TCR beta CDR3 regions consisted of RNA transcripts. RT-PCR in the first round (using the HTBI primer set) targeted the TCR CDR3. One entry per CDR3 protein, called by TCRdb with MiXCR from the multiplex PCR reads. Altogether 400,000 or so distinct CDR3 sequences are present, about 14% being singletons, with the ten largest covering 15% to 20%. Sequenced input: blood. The origin of the receptors is a woman younger than 45 with Graves' ophthalmopathy.

In this sample, this clonotype turned up many times. The chain carries TRBV28 and TRBJ2-7; D is tentatively TRBD1 or TRBD2 (5 bases each). The CDR3 runs to 15 residues. Germline V gene data show CDR1 as MDHEN and CDR2 as SYDVKM. V gave up 3 bases and J gave up 4 bases, with 16 bases separating them. The CDR3 region has the DNA TGTGCCAGCAGTTTCCGAGGGGCTGTGGGTTACGAGCAGTACTTC. It yields the protein CASSFRGAVGYEQYF.

This clonotype appeared many times. This rearrangement joins TRBV2 to TRBJ2-2, with D perhaps TRBD1 or TRBD2 (5 bases each). V dropped 4 bases and J dropped 5 bases, with 11 bases sitting between them. Per the germline V gene, CDR1 is SNHLY and CDR2 is FYNNEI. The CDR3 runs to 14 residues. The CDR3 bases are TGTGCCAGCAGTGTCGAGGGGATGACCGGGGAGCTGTTTTTT. This encodes CASSVEGMTGELFF.

In this sample, this clonotype turned up many times. The V and J genes are TRBV4-2 and TRBJ2-5; unclear D gene. CDR1 LGHNA and CDR2 YNFKEQ come from the germline V gene. There are 14 residues in the CDR3. Between the trimmed V and J ends, which lost 1 base and 2 bases, there was a span of 8 bases. The CDR3, as DNA: TGTGCCAGCAGCCAAGTAATGGGGCAAGAGACCCAGTACTTC. Translated: CASSQVMGQETQYF.

This clonotype came up many times. This chain connects TRBV6-1 to TRBJ2-3; D ambiguous. The CDR3 has 14 amino acids. Looked up from germline, CDR1 is MNHNS and CDR2 is SASEGT. The V end lost 4 bases, the J end lost 5 bases, and 13 bases lay between the germline ends. The CDR3 DNA is TGTGCCAGCAGTGTAAGTGGAGCGAGAGATACGCAGTATTTT. Translation: CASSVSGARDTQYF.

This clonotype turned up a few times. The CDR3 DNA sequence: TGTGCCAGCAGCCAAAGAGACAGGGGCAACGAGCAGTACTTC. Translation: CASSQRDRGNEQYF. V usage is TRBV3-1 and J usage is TRBJ2-7; 8 bases line up with TRBD1. CDR1 is LGHDT, CDR2 YNNKEL, per germline (reference sequence). J was trimmed by 5 bases and V by 2 bases; bases with no gene match: 5. The CDR3 runs to 14 residues.

This clonotype was recorded many times. The chain joins TRBV20-1 to TRBJ1-1; D not resolved. Germline assignment: CDR1 DFQATT and CDR2 SNEGSKA (reference sequence). Trimming cost V 3 bases and J 8 bases, with 16 bases left between them. The CDR3 spans 13 residues. The CDR3 spells CSASGQPFQEAFF. The CDR3 DNA sequence: TGCAGTGCTAGTGGGCAGCCATTTCAAGAAGCTTTCTTT.

This clonotype was counted at least ten times. The CDR3 loop is CATSDFSARPQETQYF. For the CDR3, the DNA is TGTGCCACCAGTGATTTTTCCGCCCGGCCCCAAGAGACCCAGTACTTC. The chain employs TRBV24-1 and TRBJ2-5; unclear D gene. Trimming pared 1 base from V and 1 base from J, leaving 12 bases between. The CDR3 sequence is 16 residues long. Germline-derived CDR1 and CDR2 are KGHDR and SFDVKD.

This clonotype has ten or more counts. This rearrangement joins TRBV9 to TRBJ2-3; 9 bases align to TRBD1. The length of the CDR3 is 16 residues. Per the germline V gene, CDR1 is SGDLS and CDR2 is YYNGEE. Losses at the gene ends were 4 bases for V and 2 bases for J; bases not matched to a gene: 8. CDR3 sequence: CASSRKGQGATDTQYF. The CDR3 DNA reads as TGTGCCAGCAGCCGCAAGGGACAGGGAGCCACAGATACGCAGTATTTT.

The J gene is TRBJ1-6, the V gene TRBV18; 11 bases are a match to TRBD1. J gave up 7 bases and V 6 bases, and 2 bases lay outside the gene matches. CDR1 is KGHSH, CDR2 LQKENI, per germline. The CDR3 is made up of 14 amino acids. The CDR3 loop reads CASSGQGENSPLHF. The DNA of the CDR3 is TGTGCCAGCTCGGGACAGGGGGAGAATTCACCCCTCCACTTT.

This clonotype occurred many times. V is TRBV12-3 or TRBV12-4 and J is TRBJ2-1; 8 nucleotides align to TRBD2. Trimming took 3 bases from V and 3 from J; bases not matched to a gene: 7. The CDR3 is 16 residues long. The CDR3 region is CASSFGWRGDYNEQFF. CDR3 bases: TGTGCCAGCAGTTTCGGGTGGCGGGGGGACTACAATGAGCAGTTCTTC.